Presented here are 22 T cell receptor beta chains from one specimen sequenced in a study of T cells after yellow fever vaccination. TCRdb processed the 5' RACE reads anew with MiXCR; each CDR3 protein has one entry. The repertoire holds about 68,000 distinct CDR3 sequences, about 7% seen once, with 30% to 45% in the top ten. Sample: CD8+ T cells sorted from PBMCs, taken about 49 days after the first yellow fever vaccination. The receptors come from a young man who received the YFV17D yellow fever vaccine.

There are many counts of this clonotype. The chain is built from TRBV10-2 and TRBJ2-2, with 11 bases fitting TRBD2. V was pared by 9 bases and J by 4 bases, with 13 bases of the junction left unmatched. Germline assignment: CDR1 WSHSY and CDR2 SAAADI. This CDR3 comprises 17 residues. The CDR3 nucleotides read TGCGCCAGGGGTCAGGCTAGCGGGGGGTATGCCACCGGGGAGCTGTTTTTT. Protein sequence: CARGQASGGYATGELFF.

This clonotype was found many times. CDR3 DNA: TGTGCCAGCAGCCCAAGAACAGGGGGCTACACAGATACGCAGTATTTT. Protein product: CASSPRTGGYTDTQYF. This sequence joins TRBV7-9 and TRBJ2-3, with 9 bases identical to TRBD1. The V gene end was trimmed by 5 bases and the J gene end by 2 bases; junction bases not matched to a gene: 8. From germline, CDR1 is SEHNR and CDR2 FQNEAQ (reference sequence). The CDR3 has 16 residues.

This clonotype was recorded at least ten times. The gene calls are TRBV11-1 and TRBJ2-2, with 7 nucleotides matching TRBD2. Germline trimming cut 5 bases from V and 5 bases from J; bases unmatched to any gene: 8. The CDR3 is 15 amino acids. From germline, CDR1 is SGHAT and CDR2 FQDESV (reference sequence). Written as DNA, the CDR3 is TGTGCCAGCAGCGCCGAAGCGGGGAGAACCGGGGAGCTGTTTTTT. Encoded protein: CASSAEAGRTGELFF.

This clonotype was detected only a few times. V is TRBV4-3 and J is TRBJ2-7; the match to TRBD2 covers 7 bases. This CDR3 comprises 15 residues. V trimming: 1 base; J trimming: 2 bases; junction bases outside the gene matches: 5. Germline loops: CDR1 LGHNA, CDR2 YSLEER. Here the CDR3 reads CASSQGEGPAYEQYF. The CDR3 region has the DNA TGCGCCAGCAGCCAAGGGGAGGGGCCAGCCTACGAGCAGTACTTC.

This clonotype was detected only a few times. The rearrangement links TRBV29-1 to TRBJ2-1; 7 bases are shared with TRBD1. J gave up 6 bases and V 7 bases, and 15 bases lay outside the gene matches. The CDR3 covers 15 residues. Germline CDR1 reads SQVTM; CDR2 reads ANQGSEA. CDR3 sequence reads: CSARLRDRAFNEQFF. As DNA, the CDR3 is TGCAGCGCCCGTCTCCGGGACAGAGCATTCAATGAGCAGTTCTTC.

The sample holds many counts of this clonotype. The chain uses TRBV15 and TRBJ2-1; D uncertain. Germline CDR1 LNHNV, CDR2 YYDKDF (reference sequence). The CDR3 contains 15 residues. V was trimmed by 3 bases and J by 0 bases, leaving 9 bases between them. The DNA of the CDR3 is TGTGCCACCAGCAGGGGCAAGAGCTCCTACAATGAGCAGTTCTTC. Translation: CATSRGKSSYNEQFF. The full variable domain, rest sourced from reference TRBV15 and TRBJ2-1, is DAMVIQNPRYQVTQFGKPVTLSCSQTLNHNVMYWYQQKSSQAPKLLFHYYDKDFNNEADTPDNFQSRRPNTSFCFLDIRSPGLGDTAMYLCATSRGKSSYNEQFFGPGTRLTVL.

This clonotype was recorded many times. The J gene is TRBJ2-1, the V gene TRBV2, with 9 bases aligning to TRBD1. V trimming: 8 bases; J trimming: 4 bases; junction bases outside the gene matches: 6. Germline V gene lookup returns CDR1 SNHLY and CDR2 FYNNEI. The CDR3 totals 14 residues. CDR3: CASADRGFYNEQFF. The CDR3 DNA follows: TGTGCCAGCGCCGACAGGGGGTTTTACAATGAGCAGTTCTTC.

This clonotype came up many times. This rearrangement joins TRBV5-5 to TRBJ2-1; no clear D. This CDR3 spans 12 amino acids. Germline CDR1 is SGHKS and CDR2 is YYEKEE (reference sequence). Deletions cut 0 bases from V and 5 bases from J, with 3 bases between. The CDR3, as DNA: TGTGCCAGCAGCTTGGACCACAATGAGCAGTTCTTC. Its protein is CASSLDHNEQFF. Full variable domain (missing parts from reference TRBV5-5 and TRBJ2-1): DAGVTQSPTHLIKTRGQQVTLRCSPISGHKSVSWYQQVLGQGPQFIFQYYEKEERGRGNFPDRFSARQFPNYSSELNVNALLLGDSALYLCASSLDHNEQFFGPGTRLTVL.

This clonotype has a handful of counts. The rearrangement uses TRBV4-2 and TRBJ2-6, with a possible D match to TRBD1 (6 bases). The V end was cut by 1 base, the J end by 4 bases, with 11 bases between. The CDR3 sequence is 16 residues long. Per the germline V gene, CDR1 is LGHNA and CDR2 is YNFKEQ. CDR3 protein: CASSQAQGPGANVLTF. The DNA for the CDR3 is TGTGCCAGCAGCCAAGCACAGGGCCCGGGGGCCAACGTCCTGACTTTC.

V gene TRBV4-1 combines with J gene TRBJ1-5; weak D call: TRBD1 (5 bases). CDR1 and CDR2 from the germline V gene are MGHRA and YSYEKL. The CDR3 is 15 amino acids. V was pared by 2 bases and J by 2 bases, with 10 bases between. The CDR3 nucleotides read TGCGCCAGCAGCCAAACGGTGGGGCGCAATCAGCCCCAGCATTTT. Its translation: CASSQTVGRNQPQHF.

Many counts were recorded for this clonotype. V is TRBV29-1 and J is TRBJ2-2; maybe TRBD1 (5 bases). Trimming shortened V by 4 bases and J by 3 bases, and 18 bases separated the two germline ends. The length of the CDR3 is 16 residues. Per the germline V gene, CDR1 is SQVTM and CDR2 is ANQGSEA. CDR3 residues: CSVAPTGPFDTGELFF. The CDR3 DNA sequence: TGCAGCGTTGCCCCAACAGGCCCCTTCGACACCGGGGAGCTGTTTTTT.

As for this clonotype: With a much larger clone just one base away, this may be a read error. The chain combines TRBV29-1 with TRBJ2-5; 7 bases agree with TRBD1. With V trimmed by 6 bases and J by 5 bases, 6 bases remained unmatched. This CDR3 spans 12 amino acids. Germline V gives CDR1 SQVTM, CDR2 ANQGSEA. CDR3 sequence (DNA): TGCAGCGTAACAGGGGTCGACGAGACCCAGTACTTC. Translated: CSVTGVDETQYF.

This clonotype was counted only a few times. The V call is TRBV7-9, the J call TRBJ2-7; 8 bases match TRBD1. The CDR3 spans 12 residues. From germline, CDR1 is SEHNR and CDR2 FQNEAQ (reference sequence). With 6 bases clipped from V and 5 bases from J, the junction kept 3 bases outside the gene matches. In DNA form, the CDR3 reads TGTGCCAGCAGTTACAGGGGGGACGAGCAGTACGTC. Its translation: CASSYRGDEQYV.

J is TRBJ2-3 and V is TRBV4-2; 12 nucleotides match TRBD1. The CDR3 sequence is 17 residues long. V shed 4 bases and J 7 bases; nucleotides not matched to a gene: 12. The germline CDR1 and CDR2 sequences are LGHNA and YNFKEQ. This CDR3 reads CASSPGTGGEYRYTQYF. Written as DNA, the CDR3 is TGTGCCAGCAGCCCCGGGACAGGGGGCGAATATCGATATACGCAGTATTTT.

This clonotype was picked up many times. The gene calls are TRBV4-1 and TRBJ1-5, with D possibly TRBD1 on 5 matching bases. The CDR3 consists of 15 residues. Trimming left V 0 bases short and J 2 bases short, with 8 bases between. The germline V gene encodes CDR1 MGHRA and CDR2 YSYEKL. The CDR3 bases are TGCGCCAGCAGCCAAGATGGGGGTGGCAATCAGCCCCAGCATTTT. Its translation: CASSQDGGGNQPQHF.

A few counts support this clonotype. The J gene is TRBJ2-7, the V gene TRBV6-2 or TRBV6-3; 7 positions agree with TRBD1. Germline V gene sequence: CDR1 MNHEY, CDR2 SVGEGT. The CDR3 sequence is 14 residues long. The V gene end was trimmed by 6 bases and the J gene end by 4 bases; junction bases not matched to a gene: 9. DNA of the CDR3: TGTGCCAGCAGCTTCGCTCAGGGGGTGTACGAGCAGTACTTC. Protein sequence: CASSFAQGVYEQYF.

The chain combines TRBV6-1 with TRBJ2-7; 8 bases align to TRBD1. Germline values: CDR1 MNHNS, CDR2 SASEGT. CDR3 size: 15 residues. V was pared by 6 bases and J by 7 bases, with 14 bases of the junction left unmatched. The CDR3 region is CASRNRGQGRGEQYF. CDR3 bases: TGTGCCAGCAGAAACAGAGGACAGGGCAGGGGGGAGCAGTACTTC.

The rearrangement links TRBV4-1 to TRBJ2-2; D remains ambiguous. Germline assignment: CDR1 MGHRA and CDR2 YSYEKL. The CDR3 is 13 residues long. Between the trimmed V and J ends, which lost 1 base and 4 bases, there was a span of 4 bases. The CDR3 sequence is CASSQALTGELFF. The CDR3 DNA reads TGCGCCAGCAGCCAAGCTCTCACCGGGGAGCTGTTTTTT.

This chain uses TRBV9 with TRBJ1-5; a possible D gene is TRBD1 (5 bases). Germline CDR1 reads SGDLS; CDR2 reads YYNGEE. The CDR3 is made up of 16 amino acids. V was shortened by 0 bases and J by 8 bases, with 18 bases between the two germline ends. CDR3 in DNA: TGTGCCAGCAGCGTAGCAACCAGGGAGTGGGGCGAGCCCCAGCATTTT. Translation gives CASSVATREWGEPQHF. Supplemented by reference TRBV9 and TRBJ1-5, the full variable domain reads DSGVTQTPKHLITATGQRVTLRCSPRSGDLSVYWYQQSLDQGLQFLIQYYNGEERAKGNILERFSAQQFPDLHSELNLSSLELGDSALYFCASSVATREWGEPQHFGDGTRLSIL.

This clonotype was detected ten times or more. For the CDR3, the DNA is TGTGCCAGCAGTTCACCAGCCTCCTTTATAGGCTACACCTTC. It is translated as CASSSPASFIGYTF. The chain couples TRBV6-2 or TRBV6-3 to TRBJ1-2, with unresolved D. The V and J ends lost 4 bases and 8 bases respectively, with 17 bases between them. The V gene's germline CDR1 is MNHEY and CDR2 SVGEGT. This CDR3 comprises 14 residues.

This clonotype was seen ten or more times. The CDR3 protein is CATGGGTGELFF. The CDR3 region has the DNA TGTGCCACAGGGGGGGGCACCGGGGAGCTGTTTTTT. The V and J genes are TRBV15 and TRBJ2-2; D perhaps matches TRBD2 (7 bases). Between the trimmed V and J ends, which lost 9 bases and 4 bases, there was a span of 9 bases. Looked up from germline, CDR1 is LNHNV and CDR2 is YYDKDF (reference sequence). The CDR3 loop spans 12 amino acids.

At least ten counts were recorded for this clonotype. V and J are TRBV7-6 and TRBJ2-3, with D unclear. Trimming removed 5 bases from V and 7 bases from J, with 13 bases in between. CDR3 length: 13 residues. The germline V gene encodes CDR1 SGHVS and CDR2 FNYEAQ. CDR3 protein: CASSTPPSYTQYF. The DNA of the CDR3 is TGTGCCAGCAGCACCCCGCCGAGTTATACGCAGTATTTT.